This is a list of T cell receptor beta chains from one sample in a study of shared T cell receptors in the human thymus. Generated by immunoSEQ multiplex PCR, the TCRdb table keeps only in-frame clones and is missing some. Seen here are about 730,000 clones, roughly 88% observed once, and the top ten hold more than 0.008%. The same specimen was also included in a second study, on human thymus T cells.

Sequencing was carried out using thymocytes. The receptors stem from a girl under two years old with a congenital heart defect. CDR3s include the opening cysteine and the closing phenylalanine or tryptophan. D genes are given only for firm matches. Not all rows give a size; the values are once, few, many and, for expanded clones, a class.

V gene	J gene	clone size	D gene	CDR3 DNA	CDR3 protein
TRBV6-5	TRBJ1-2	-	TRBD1	TGTGCCAGCAGTCCCCGACAGGGAGGCTATGGCTACACCTTC	CASSPRQGGYGYTF
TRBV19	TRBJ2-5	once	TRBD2	TGTGCCAGTAGTCCTCCCCCGGGACTAGCGGGGAAAGAGACCCAGTACTTC	CASSPPPGLAGKETQYF
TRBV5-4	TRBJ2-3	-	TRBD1	TGTGCCAGCAGCGGGGGACAGGGAAAAATCGATACGCAGTATTTT	CASSGGQGKIDTQYF
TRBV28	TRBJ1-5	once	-	TGTGCCCATAACGGGGAAAACTTCGATCAGCCCCAGCATTTT	CAHNGENFDQPQHF
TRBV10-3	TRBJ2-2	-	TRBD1	TGTGCCATGGCTGGACAGGGGGAAGAGGAGCGTATGAACACCGGGGAGCTGTTTTTT	CAMAGQGEEERMNTGELFF
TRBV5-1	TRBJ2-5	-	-	TGCGCCAGCAATTGGGAAGGAGGAGAGACCCAGTACTTC	CASNWEGGETQYF
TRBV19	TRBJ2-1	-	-	TGTGCCAGTACCGACAGGAGCTCCTACAATGAGCAGTTCTTC	CASTDRSSYNEQFF
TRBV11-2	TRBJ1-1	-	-	TGTGCCAGCAGCTTAAACCACGTATCCACGGTCGCTGAAGCTTTCTTT	CASSLNHVSTVAEAFF
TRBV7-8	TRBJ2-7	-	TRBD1	TGTGCCAGCAGCCCGGACAGGTGGCCCGGTAATAACTACGAGCAGTACTTC	CASSPDRWPGNNYEQYF
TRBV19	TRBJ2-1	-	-	TGTGCCAGTAGAGGTGAGGCGGCTATCCGAATCCACAATGAGCAGTTCTTC	CASRGEAAIRIHNEQFF
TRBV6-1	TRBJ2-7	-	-	TGTGCCAGCAACAGGACCGATACCTACGAGCAGTACTTC	CASNRTDTYEQYF
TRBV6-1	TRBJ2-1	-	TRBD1	TGTGCCAGCAGTGTCCCGGGACAGGGTAAACCCGGCTCCTACAATGAGCAGTTCTTC	CASSVPGQGKPGSYNEQFF
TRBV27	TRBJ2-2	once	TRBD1	TGTGCCAGCAGTTTAACCCGGACAGGCCCTGGGGACCGGAACACCGGGGAGCTGTTTTTT	CASSLTRTGPGDRNTGELFF
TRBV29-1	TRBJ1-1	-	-	TGCAGCGTGGAACAGAACACTGAAGCTTTCTTT	CSVEQNTEAFF
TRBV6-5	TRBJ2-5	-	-	TGTGCCAGCAGTTGCGCCCAAGAGACCCAGTACTTC	CASSCAQETQYF
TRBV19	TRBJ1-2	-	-	TGTGCCAGTAGTATGAGGGCAGGGGCCCACGGGTACACCTTC	CASSMRAGAHGYTF
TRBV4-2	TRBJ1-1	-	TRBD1	TGTGCCAGCAGCCAAAAGCGGACAGGGGCGAACACTGAAGCTTTCTTT	CASSQKRTGANTEAFF
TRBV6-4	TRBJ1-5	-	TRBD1	TGTGCCAGCCATGGAGGGGACAGACCCTATCAGCCCCAGCATTTT	CASHGGDRPYQPQHF
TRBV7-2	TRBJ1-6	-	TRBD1	TGTGCCAGCAGCTCAAGACAGGGCAGGCCCTATAATTCACCCCTCCACTTT	CASSSRQGRPYNSPLHF
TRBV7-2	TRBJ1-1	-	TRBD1	TGTGCCAGCAGCGTAGAGGGGGCAGAATACACTGAAGCTTTCTTT	CASSVEGAEYTEAFF
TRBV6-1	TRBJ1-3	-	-	TGTGCCAGCAGTGGTGACAGCCCCACCGGAAACACCATATATTTT	CASSGDSPTGNTIYF
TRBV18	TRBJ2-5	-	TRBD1	TGTGCCAGCTCACCAGTAAGGGGGCCAGAGACCCAGTACTTC	CASSPVRGPETQYF
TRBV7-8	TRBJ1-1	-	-	TGTGCCAGCAGCGCCACAGTGGCCATGAACACTGAAGCTTTCTTT	CASSATVAMNTEAFF
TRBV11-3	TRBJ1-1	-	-	TGTGCCAGCAGCTTATCGGGGGAGACCACTGAAGCTTTCTTT	CASSLSGETTEAFF
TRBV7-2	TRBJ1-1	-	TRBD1	TGTGCCAGCAGCTTACTCTTTGAGGGGGCCCTGTCCATGAACACTGAAGCTTTCTTT	CASSLLFEGALSMNTEAFF
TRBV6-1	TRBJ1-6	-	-	TGTGCCAGCCAGGGCTCCCGACATTCACCCCTCCACTTT	CASQGSRHSPLHF
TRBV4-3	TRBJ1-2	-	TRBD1	TGCGCCAGCAGCCAGTCGACAGGGGGATTTGGCTACACCTTC	CASSQSTGGFGYTF
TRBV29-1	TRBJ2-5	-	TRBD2	TGCAGCGTGGCCTCTAGCGGGGGACCCTCGGAGACCCAGTACTTC	CSVASSGGPSETQYF
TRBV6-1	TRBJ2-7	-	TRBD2	TGTGCCAGCAGTGAAAGCGGGGAGGGCTACGAGCAGTACTTC	CASSESGEGYEQYF
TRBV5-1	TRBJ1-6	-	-	TGCGCCAGCAGCCCCTCGCGCTCCTATAATTCACCCCTCCACTTT	CASSPSRSYNSPLHF
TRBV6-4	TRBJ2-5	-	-	TGTGCCAGCAGTGACGGGGCAGGAACCCCGCCCCTGTACCAAGAGACCCAGTACTTC	CASSDGAGTPPLYQETQYF
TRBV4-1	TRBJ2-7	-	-	TGCGCCAGCAGCATTCAGTCAGGGGTCTACGAGCAGTACTTC	CASSIQSGVYEQYF
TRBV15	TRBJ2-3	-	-	TGTGCCACCAGCAGAGTTTGGGACTTAGACACAGATACGCAGTATTTT	CATSRVWDLDTDTQYF
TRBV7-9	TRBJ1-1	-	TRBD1	TGTGCCACCGTAGACAGGGGGCTGAGGGGCATGAACACTGAAGCTTTCTTT	CATVDRGLRGMNTEAFF
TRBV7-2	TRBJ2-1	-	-	TGTGCCAGCAGCTTGGAGGATATCTGCTCCTACAATGAGCAGTTCTTC	CASSLEDICSYNEQFF
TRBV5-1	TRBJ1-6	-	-	TGCGCCAGCCATGGGACCTCGGGAGGTTCACCCCTCCACTTT	CASHGTSGGSPLHF
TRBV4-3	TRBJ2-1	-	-	TGCGCCAGCAGTTTAGGGGGAAATTACAATGAGCAGTTCTTC	CASSLGGNYNEQFF
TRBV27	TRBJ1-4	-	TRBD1	TGTGCCAGCAGTCTCACGACCGGGACAGGGCGTGAAAAACTGTTTTTT	CASSLTTGTGREKLFF
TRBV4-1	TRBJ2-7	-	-	TGCGCCAGCAGCCAAGATGAGATCTACGAGCAGTACTTC	CASSQDEIYEQYF
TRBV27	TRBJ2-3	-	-	TGTGCCAGCAGTTTTATTGCAGATACGCAGTATTTT	CASSFIADTQYF
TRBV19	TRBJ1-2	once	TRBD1	TGTGCCAGTAGTACTGACAGGGATAGAGGGTATGTAGCTAACTATGGCTACACCTTC	CASSTDRDRGYVANYGYTF
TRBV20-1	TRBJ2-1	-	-	TGCAGTGGGGCGGGTTACAATGAGCAGTTCTTC	CSGAGYNEQFF
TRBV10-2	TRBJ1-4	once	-	TGCGCCAGCACCCAGAGGGCCAGAGGAGAGGGAACTAATGAAAAACTGTTTTTT	CASTQRARGEGTNEKLFF
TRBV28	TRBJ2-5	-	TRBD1	TGTGCCAGCGGCCGGGACAGCCTGTACCAAGAGACCCAGTACTTC	CASGRDSLYQETQYF
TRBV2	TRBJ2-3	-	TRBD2	TGTGCCCAACTCCCGGGGCGGGGGAAGTCGAATGAGGCAGATACGCAGTATTTT	CAQLPGRGKSNEADTQYF
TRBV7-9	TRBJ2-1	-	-	TGTGCCAGCAGCGGCAATCCGGGATTCACGTACAATGAGCAGTTCTTC	CASSGNPGFTYNEQFF
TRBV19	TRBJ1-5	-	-	TGTGCCAGTAGTATCATTGTTGAGGGAAGACAGCCCCAGCATTTT	CASSIIVEGRQPQHF